This T cell receptor (beta chain) was retrieved from a study of OX40 agonist ivuxolimab in advanced cancers. Study information: Enrollees could have had prior anti-PD-1, anti-PD-L1 or anti-CTLA-4 therapy, which around 40% had received.

Germline loops: CDR1 LGHNT, CDR2 FRNRAP. Germline trimming cut 5 bases from V and 0 bases from J; bases unmatched to any gene: 0. The CDR3 contains 14 residues. Clones were sequenced by immunoSEQ multiplex PCR, and TCRdb holds only the in-frame ones, with some missing. This repertoire shows roughly 92,000 clones, about 83% found once; its top ten account for roughly 1.5%. This TCR was recovered from an adult with an advanced solid tumor such as melanoma, head and neck, liver or kidney cancer. The material sequenced was CD4+ or CD8+ T cells sorted from blood, taken in a trial of the OX40 agonist ivuxolimab. The V gene is TRBV12-5, the J gene TRBJ2-1; 8 nucleotides line up with TRBD2. CDR3 region: CASGSGSSYNEQFF. The CDR3 region has the DNA TGTGCTAGTGGTAGCGGGAGCTCCTACAATGAGCAGTTCTTC. The variable domain in full, completed from reference TRBV12-5 and TRBJ2-1, reads DARVTQTPRHKVTEMGQEVTMRCQPILGHNTVFWYRQTMMQGLELLAYFRNRAPLDDSGMPKDRFSAEMPDATLATLKIQPSEPRDSAVYFCASGSGSSYNEQFFGPGTRLTVL.